The clone carrying this T cell receptor (beta chain) was counted many times. After removal of 7 bases from V and 6 bases from J, the junction contained 9 bases not matched to a gene. The CDR3 spans 15 residues. TCRdb analysed the 5' RACE reads with MiXCR anew, one entry per CDR3 protein. The sample has nearly 55,000 distinct CDR3 sequences; roughly a quarter are singletons. The chain carries TRBV12-3 or TRBV12-4 and TRBJ1-5, with 10 bases aligning to TRBD1. Source material: tumor-infiltrating naive CD4+ T cells sorted from the breast tumor. The subset denotes: naive CD4+ T cells, CD4+CD45RA+CD25-. The clonotype comes from a female donor with breast cancer. Written as DNA, the CDR3 is TGTGCCAGCACCCGGGACAGGGGAAGGAGTCAGCCCCAGCATTTT. Encoded protein: CASTRDRGRSQPQHF.